The T cell receptor beta chain described here comes from a study of CD8+ T cells in alopecia areata. Study summary: Treated patients were dosed with oral tofacitinib, taking 5 to 10 mg twice daily.

cDNA prepared by RNA extraction and subsequent reverse transcription served as the template for sequencing. This table comes from immunoSEQ multiplex PCR, and its TCRdb copy is limited to in-frame clones, with some not included. The repertoire consists of 140,000 to 150,000 clones, with around 49% occurring once and the leading ten covering around 1%. Trimming took 1 base from V and 6 from J; bases not matched to a gene: 6. CDR3 size: 15 residues. Germline CDR1 SGHTA, CDR2 FQGNSA. From alopecia areata patients, lesional scalp punch biopsies and peripheral blood were collected. The gene calls are TRBV7-2 and TRBJ2-3; 8 positions match TRBD1. The receptor's source is a human donor with alopecia areata. This sample comprised CD4+ T cells sorted from blood, obtained at week 0. The CDR3 nucleotides are TGTGCCAGCAGCTTAGACCGACAGGGGACGGATACGCAGTATTTT. Amino acids: CASSLDRQGTDTQYF.